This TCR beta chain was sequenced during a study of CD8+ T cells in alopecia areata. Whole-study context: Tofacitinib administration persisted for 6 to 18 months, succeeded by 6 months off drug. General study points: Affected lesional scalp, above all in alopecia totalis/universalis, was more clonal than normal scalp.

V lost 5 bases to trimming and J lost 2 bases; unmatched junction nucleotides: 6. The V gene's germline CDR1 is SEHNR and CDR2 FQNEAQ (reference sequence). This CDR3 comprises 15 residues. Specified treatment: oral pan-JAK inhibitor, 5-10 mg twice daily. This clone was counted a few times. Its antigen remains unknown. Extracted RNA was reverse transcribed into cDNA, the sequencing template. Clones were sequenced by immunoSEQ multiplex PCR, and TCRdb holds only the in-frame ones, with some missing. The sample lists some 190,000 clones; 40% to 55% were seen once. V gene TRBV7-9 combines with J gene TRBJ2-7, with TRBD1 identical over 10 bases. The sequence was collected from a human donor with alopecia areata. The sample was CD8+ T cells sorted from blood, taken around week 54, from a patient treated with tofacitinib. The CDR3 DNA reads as TGTGCCAGCAGCCTTGGGACAGGGGCGGCCTACGAGCAGTACTTC. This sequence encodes CASSLGTGAAYEQYF.